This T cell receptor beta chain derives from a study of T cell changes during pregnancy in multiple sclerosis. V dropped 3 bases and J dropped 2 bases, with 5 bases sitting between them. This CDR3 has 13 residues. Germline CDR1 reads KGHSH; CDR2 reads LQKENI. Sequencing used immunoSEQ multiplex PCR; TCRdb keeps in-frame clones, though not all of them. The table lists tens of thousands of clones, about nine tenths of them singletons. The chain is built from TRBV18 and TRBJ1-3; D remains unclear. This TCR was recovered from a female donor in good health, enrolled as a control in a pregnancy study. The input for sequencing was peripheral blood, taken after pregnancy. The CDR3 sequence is CASSPAAGNTIYF. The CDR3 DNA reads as TGTGCCAGCTCACCTGCGGCTGGAAACACCATATATTTT.